The 4 T cell receptor beta chains listed next were all sequenced from one sample in a study of T cell repertoires in cytomegalovirus infection. MiXCR, applied by TCRdb to the reads, yields one record per CDR3 protein. Of some 920,000 distinct CDR3 sequences listed, less than 40% are singletons. The antigens of these receptors remain unknown. Sample: cultured CD8+ T cells from PBMCs, taken from culture after CMV antigen stimulation. These receptors came from a human donor in good health (CMV status not recorded). Some clones in this sample may be carry-over from other donors' samples.

This clonotype was detected only a few times. J is TRBJ2-5 and V is TRBV4-1, with D possibly called TRBD1 or TRBD2 (5 bases each). Trimming shortened V by 0 bases and J by 5 bases, and 10 bases separated the two germline ends. The CDR3 loop spans 14 amino acids. Looked up from germline, CDR1 is MGHRA and CDR2 is YSYEKL. The CDR3, as DNA: TGCGCCAGCAGCCAAGAGGGCAGGGACGAGACCCAGTACTTC. It is translated as CASSQEGRDETQYF.

V usage is TRBV7-9 and J usage is TRBJ2-2; a possible D gene is TRBD1 (5 bases). There are 14 residues in the CDR3. In germline, CDR1 is SEHNR, CDR2 FQNEAQ (reference sequence). V was trimmed by 3 bases and J by 4 bases, leaving 9 bases between them. The CDR3 is CASSFLGATGELFF. The DNA for the CDR3 is TGTGCCAGCAGCTTCTTAGGGGCCACCGGGGAGCTGTTTTTT.

This chain uses TRBV5-1 with TRBJ2-7, with TRBD1 matching 8 bases. The germline V gene has CDR1 SGHRS and CDR2 YFSETQ. Trimming removed 0 bases from V and 4 bases from J; junction bases left unmatched: 6. This CDR3 has 15 amino acids. The CDR3 DNA is TGCGCCAGCAGCTTGGGGGCAGGGGGCAGGTACGAGCAGTACGTC. Its protein product is CASSLGAGGRYEQYV.

In this sample, this clonotype turned up a few times. The CDR3 sequence is CSVVTGGHEQYF. The CDR3 DNA reads as TGCAGCGTTGTGACAGGGGGGCACGAGCAGTACTTC. The V gene is TRBV29-1, the J gene TRBJ2-7; the match to TRBD1 covers 9 bases. This CDR3 is built from 12 residues. Trimming cost V 4 bases and J 5 bases; bases outside gene matches: 3. Germline CDR1 reads SQVTM; CDR2 reads ANQGSEA.